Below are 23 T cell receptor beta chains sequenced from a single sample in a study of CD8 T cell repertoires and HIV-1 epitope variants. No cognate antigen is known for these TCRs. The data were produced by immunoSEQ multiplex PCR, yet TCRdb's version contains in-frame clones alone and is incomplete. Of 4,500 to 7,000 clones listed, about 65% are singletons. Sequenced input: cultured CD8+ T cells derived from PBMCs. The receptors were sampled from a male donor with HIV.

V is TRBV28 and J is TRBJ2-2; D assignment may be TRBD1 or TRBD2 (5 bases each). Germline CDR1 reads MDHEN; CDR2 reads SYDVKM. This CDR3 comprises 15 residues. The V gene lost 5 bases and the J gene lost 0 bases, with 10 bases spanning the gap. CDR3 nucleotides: TGTGCCAGCAGTCCCGAGGGGTCGAACACCGGGGAGCTGTTTTTT. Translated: CASSPEGSNTGELFF.

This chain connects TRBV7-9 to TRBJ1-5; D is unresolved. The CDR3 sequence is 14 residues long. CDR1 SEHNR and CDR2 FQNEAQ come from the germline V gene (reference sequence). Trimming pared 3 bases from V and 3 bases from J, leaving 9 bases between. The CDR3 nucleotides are TGTGCCAGCAGCTTCGACACACCCAATCAGCCCCAGCATTTT. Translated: CASSFDTPNQPQHF.

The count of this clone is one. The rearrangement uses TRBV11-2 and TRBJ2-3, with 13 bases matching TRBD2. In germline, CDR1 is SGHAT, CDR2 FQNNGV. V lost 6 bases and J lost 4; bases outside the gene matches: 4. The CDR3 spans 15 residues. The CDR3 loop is CASRSGLAGADTQYF. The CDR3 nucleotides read TGTGCCAGCAGATCTGGACTAGCGGGGGCAGATACGCAGTATTTT.

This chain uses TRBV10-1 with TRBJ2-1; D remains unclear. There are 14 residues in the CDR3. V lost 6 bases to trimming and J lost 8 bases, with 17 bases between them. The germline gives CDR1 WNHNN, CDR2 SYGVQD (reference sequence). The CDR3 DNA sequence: TGCGCCAGCAGCGACCCTCTTAGGACGGATGAGCAGTTCTTC. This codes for CASSDPLRTDEQFF.

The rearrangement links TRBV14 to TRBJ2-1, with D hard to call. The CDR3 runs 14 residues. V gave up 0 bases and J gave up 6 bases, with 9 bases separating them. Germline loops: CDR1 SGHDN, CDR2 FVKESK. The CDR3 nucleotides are TGTGCCAGCAGCCAAGATGCGGTGATCAATGAGCAGTTCTTC. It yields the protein CASSQDAVINEQFF.

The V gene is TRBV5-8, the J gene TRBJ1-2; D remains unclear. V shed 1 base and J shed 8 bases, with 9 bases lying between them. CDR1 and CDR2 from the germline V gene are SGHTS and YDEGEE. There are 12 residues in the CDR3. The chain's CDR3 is CASSLRAGGYTF. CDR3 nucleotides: TGTGCCAGCAGCTTGCGGGCGGGGGGCTACACCTTC.

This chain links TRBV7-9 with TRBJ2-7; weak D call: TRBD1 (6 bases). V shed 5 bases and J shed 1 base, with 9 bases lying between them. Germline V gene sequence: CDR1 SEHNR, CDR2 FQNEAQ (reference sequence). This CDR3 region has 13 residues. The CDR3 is CASSTDRSYEQYF. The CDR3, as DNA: TGTGCCAGCAGCACGGACAGATCCTACGAGCAGTACTTC. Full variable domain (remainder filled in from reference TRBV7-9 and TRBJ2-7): DTGVSQNPRHKITKRGQNVTFRCDPISEHNRLYWYRQTLGQGPEFLTYFQNEAQLEKSRLLSDRFSAERPKGSFSTLEIQRTEQGDSAMYLCASSTDRSYEQYFGPGTRLTVT.

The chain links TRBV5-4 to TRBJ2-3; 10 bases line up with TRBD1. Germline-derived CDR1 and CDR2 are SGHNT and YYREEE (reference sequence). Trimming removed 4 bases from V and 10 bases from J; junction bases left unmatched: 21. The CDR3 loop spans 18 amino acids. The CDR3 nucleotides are TGTGCCAGCAGCACACGGACAGGGGGGGTTCCATCTCCCTGGGCGCAGTATTTT. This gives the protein CASSTRTGGVPSPWAQYF.

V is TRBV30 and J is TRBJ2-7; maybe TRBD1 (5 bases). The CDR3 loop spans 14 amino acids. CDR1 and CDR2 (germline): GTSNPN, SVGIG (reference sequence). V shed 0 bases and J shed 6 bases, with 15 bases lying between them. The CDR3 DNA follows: TGTGCCTGGAGTGTACCTACAGGCAGTTCCGAGCAGTACTTC. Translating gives CAWSVPTGSSEQYF.

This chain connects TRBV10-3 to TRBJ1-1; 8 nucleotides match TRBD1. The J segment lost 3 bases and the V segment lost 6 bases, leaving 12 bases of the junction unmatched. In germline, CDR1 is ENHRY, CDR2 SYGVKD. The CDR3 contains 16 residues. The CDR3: CAIRTDREGRDTEAFF. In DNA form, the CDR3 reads TGTGCCATCAGGACGGACAGGGAGGGTCGGGACACTGAAGCTTTCTTT.

CDR3 loop: CATRTGNTGELFF. The CDR3, as DNA: TGTGCCACCAGGACAGGGAACACCGGGGAGCTGTTTTTT. The chain recombines TRBV6-5 with TRBJ2-2, with 7 bases identical to TRBD1. The ends lost 10 bases at V and 1 base at J; junction bases unmatched: 3. Germline-derived CDR1 and CDR2 are MNHEY and SVGAGI. The CDR3 is made up of 13 amino acids.

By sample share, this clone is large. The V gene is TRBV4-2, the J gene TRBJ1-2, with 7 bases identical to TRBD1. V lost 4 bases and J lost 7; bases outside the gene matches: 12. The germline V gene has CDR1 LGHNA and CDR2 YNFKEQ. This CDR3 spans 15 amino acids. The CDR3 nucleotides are TGTGCCAGCAGCCTAGGGGACAGCGGGAGGGGTGGCTACACCTTC. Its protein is CASSLGDSGRGGYTF.

CDR3 protein: CASSLAHLAGAFPNTGELFF. In DNA form, the CDR3 reads TGCGCCAGCAGCTTGGCTCACCTCGCGGGGGCTTTCCCGAACACCGGGGAGCTGTTTTTT. The V gene is TRBV5-1, the J gene TRBJ2-2, with D perhaps matching TRBD2 (7 bases). From germline, CDR1 is SGHRS and CDR2 YFSETQ. V was clipped by 0 bases and J by 0 bases, with 21 bases between them. CDR3 size: 20 residues.

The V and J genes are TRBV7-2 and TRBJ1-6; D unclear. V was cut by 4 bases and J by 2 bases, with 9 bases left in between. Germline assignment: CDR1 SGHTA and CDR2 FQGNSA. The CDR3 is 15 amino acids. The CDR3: CASSSTGPYNSPLHF. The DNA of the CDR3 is TGTGCCAGCAGCTCCACCGGGCCCTATAATTCACCCCTCCACTTT.

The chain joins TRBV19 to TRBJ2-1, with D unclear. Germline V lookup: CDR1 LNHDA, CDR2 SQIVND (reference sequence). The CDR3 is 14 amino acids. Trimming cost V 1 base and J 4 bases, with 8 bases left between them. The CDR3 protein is CASSIASYYNEQFF. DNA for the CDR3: TGTGCCAGTAGTATAGCCTCGTATTACAATGAGCAGTTCTTC.

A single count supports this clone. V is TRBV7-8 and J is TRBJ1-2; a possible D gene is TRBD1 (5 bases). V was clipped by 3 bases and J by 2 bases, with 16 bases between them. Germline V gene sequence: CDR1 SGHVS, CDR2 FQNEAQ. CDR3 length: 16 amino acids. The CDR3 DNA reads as TGTGCCAGCAGCTTCCCCCGCCAGGGAAACAACTATGGCTACACCTTC. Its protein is CASSFPRQGNNYGYTF.

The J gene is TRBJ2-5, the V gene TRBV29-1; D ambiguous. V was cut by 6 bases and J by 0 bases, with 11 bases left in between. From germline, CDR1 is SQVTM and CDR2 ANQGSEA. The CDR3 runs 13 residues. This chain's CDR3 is CSVRSPYQETQYF. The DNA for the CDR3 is TGCAGCGTGAGGTCCCCGTACCAAGAGACCCAGTACTTC.

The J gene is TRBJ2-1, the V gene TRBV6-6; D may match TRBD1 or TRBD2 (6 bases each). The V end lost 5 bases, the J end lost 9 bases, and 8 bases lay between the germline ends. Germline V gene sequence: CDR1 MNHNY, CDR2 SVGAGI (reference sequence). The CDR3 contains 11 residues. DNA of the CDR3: TGTGCCAGCAGTGAGGGGGGTGAGCAGTTCTTC. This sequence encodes CASSEGGEQFF.

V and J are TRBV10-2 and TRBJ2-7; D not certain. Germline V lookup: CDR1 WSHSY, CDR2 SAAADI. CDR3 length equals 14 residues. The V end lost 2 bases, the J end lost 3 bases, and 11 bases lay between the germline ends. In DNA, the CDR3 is TGCGCCAGCAGTGAGATTCGCGTTGACTACGAGCAGTACTTC. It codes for CASSEIRVDYEQYF.

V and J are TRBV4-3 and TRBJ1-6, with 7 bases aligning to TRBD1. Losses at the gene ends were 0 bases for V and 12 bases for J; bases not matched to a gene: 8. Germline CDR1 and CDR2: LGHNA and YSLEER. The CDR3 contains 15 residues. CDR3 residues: CASSQEIGGILPLHF. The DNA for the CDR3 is TGCGCCAGCAGCCAAGAGATAGGGGGCATCTTACCCCTCCACTTT.

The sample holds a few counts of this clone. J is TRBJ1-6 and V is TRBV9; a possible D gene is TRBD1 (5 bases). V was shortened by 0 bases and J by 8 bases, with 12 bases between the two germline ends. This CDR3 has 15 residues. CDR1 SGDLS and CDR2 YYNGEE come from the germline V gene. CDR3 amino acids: CASSVAGTADSPLHF. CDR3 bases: TGTGCCAGCAGCGTAGCCGGGACGGCCGATTCACCCCTCCACTTT.

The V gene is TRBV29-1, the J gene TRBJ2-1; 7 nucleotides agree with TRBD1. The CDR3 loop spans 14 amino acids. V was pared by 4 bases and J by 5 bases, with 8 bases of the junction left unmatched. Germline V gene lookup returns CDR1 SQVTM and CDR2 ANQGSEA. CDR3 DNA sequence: TGCAGCGTTGGCACCTGGGGGACAGACAATGAGCAGTTCTTC. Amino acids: CSVGTWGTDNEQFF.

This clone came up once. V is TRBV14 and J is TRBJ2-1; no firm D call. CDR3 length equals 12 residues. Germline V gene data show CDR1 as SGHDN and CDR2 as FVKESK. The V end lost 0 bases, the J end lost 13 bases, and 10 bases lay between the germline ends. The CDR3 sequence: CASSQDRQTQFF. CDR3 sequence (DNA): TGTGCCAGCAGCCAAGATCGGCAGACTCAGTTCTTC. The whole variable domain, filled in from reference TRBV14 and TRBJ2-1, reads EAGVTQFPSHSVIEKGQTVTLRCDPISGHDNLYWYRRVMGKEIKFLLHFVKESKQDESGMPNNRFLAERTGGTYSTLKVQPAELEDSGVYFCASSQDRQTQFFGPGTRLTVL.